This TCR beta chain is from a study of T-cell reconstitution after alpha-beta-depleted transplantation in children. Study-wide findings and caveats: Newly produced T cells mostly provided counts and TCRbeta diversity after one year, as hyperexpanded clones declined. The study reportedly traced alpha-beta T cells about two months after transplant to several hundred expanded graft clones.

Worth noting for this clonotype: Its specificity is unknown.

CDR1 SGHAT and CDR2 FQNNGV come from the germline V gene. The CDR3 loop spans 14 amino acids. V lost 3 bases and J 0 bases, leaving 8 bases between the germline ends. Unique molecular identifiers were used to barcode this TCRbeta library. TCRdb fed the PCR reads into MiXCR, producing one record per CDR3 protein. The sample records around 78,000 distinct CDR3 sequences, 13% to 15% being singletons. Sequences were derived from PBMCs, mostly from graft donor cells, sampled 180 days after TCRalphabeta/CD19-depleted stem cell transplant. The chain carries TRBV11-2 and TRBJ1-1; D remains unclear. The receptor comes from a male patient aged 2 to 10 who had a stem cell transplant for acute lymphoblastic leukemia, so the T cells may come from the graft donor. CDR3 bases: TGTGCCAGCAGCTTGGGTGGGGTGAACACTGAAGCTTTCTTT. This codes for CASSLGGVNTEAFF.